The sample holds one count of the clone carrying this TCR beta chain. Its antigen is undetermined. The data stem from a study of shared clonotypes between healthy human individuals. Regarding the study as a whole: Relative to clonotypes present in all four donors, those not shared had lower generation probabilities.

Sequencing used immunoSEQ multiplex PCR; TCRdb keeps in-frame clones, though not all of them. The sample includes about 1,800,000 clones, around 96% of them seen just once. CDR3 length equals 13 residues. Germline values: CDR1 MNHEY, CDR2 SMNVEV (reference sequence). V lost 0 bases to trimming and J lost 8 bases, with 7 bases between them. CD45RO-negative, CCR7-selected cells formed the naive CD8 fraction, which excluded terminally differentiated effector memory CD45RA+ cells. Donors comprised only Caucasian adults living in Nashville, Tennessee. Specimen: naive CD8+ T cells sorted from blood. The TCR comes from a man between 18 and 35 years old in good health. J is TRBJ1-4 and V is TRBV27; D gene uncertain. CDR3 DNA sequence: TGTGCCAGCAGTTTATCGACTTGGGAAAAACTGTTTTTT. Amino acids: CASSLSTWEKLFF.